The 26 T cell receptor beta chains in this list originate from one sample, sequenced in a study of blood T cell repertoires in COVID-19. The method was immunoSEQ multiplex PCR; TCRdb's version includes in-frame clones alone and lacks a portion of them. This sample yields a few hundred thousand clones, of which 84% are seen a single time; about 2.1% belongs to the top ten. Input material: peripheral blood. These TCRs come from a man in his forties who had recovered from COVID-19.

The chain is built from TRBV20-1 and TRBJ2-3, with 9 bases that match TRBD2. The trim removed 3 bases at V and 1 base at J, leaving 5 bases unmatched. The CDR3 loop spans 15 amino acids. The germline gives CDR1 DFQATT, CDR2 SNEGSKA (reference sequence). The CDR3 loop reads CSASSGSVGTDTQYF. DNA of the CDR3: TGCAGTGCTAGTAGCGGGAGCGTCGGCACAGATACGCAGTATTTT.

CDR3 DNA: TGTGCCAGCATCCCGGAAGGAGGGCCCAAAAACATTCAGTACTTC. Translating gives CASIPEGGPKNIQYF. The rearrangement joins TRBV6-2 or TRBV6-3 to TRBJ2-4; perhaps TRBD2 as D (6 bases). Germline CDR1 reads MNHEY; CDR2 reads SVGEGT. This CDR3 region has 15 residues. Trimming shortened V by 7 bases and J by 2 bases, and 15 bases separated the two germline ends.

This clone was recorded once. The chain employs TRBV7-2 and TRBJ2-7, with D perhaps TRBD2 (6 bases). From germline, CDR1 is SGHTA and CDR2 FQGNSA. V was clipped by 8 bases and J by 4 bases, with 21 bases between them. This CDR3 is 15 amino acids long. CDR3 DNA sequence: TGTGCCAGCGCGCTTTTGCGGGGCGGCGGGTACGAGCAGTACTTC. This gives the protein CASALLRGGGYEQYF.

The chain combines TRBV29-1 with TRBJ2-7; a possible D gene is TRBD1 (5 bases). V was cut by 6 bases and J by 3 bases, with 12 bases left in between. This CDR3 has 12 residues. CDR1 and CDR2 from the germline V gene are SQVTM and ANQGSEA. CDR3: CSVTTDFYEQYF. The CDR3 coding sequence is TGCAGCGTAACGACAGATTTCTACGAGCAGTACTTC.

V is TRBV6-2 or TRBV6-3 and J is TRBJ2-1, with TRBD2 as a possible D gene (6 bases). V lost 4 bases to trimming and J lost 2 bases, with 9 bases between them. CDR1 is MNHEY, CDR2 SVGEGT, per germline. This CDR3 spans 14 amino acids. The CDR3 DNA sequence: TGTGCCAGCAGTTTCGGGACTGCCTACAATGAGCAGTTCTTC. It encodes CASSFGTAYNEQFF.

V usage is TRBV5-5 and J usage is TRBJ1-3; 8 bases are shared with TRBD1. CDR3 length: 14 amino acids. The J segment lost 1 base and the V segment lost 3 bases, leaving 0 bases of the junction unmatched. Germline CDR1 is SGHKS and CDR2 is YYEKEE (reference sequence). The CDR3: CASSWTGSGNTIYF. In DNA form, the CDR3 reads TGTGCCAGCAGCTGGACAGGGTCTGGAAACACCATATATTTT. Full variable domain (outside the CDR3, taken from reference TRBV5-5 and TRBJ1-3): DAGVTQSPTHLIKTRGQQVTLRCSPISGHKSVSWYQQVLGQGPQFIFQYYEKEERGRGNFPDRFSARQFPNYSSELNVNALLLGDSALYLCASSWTGSGNTIYFGEGSWLTVV.

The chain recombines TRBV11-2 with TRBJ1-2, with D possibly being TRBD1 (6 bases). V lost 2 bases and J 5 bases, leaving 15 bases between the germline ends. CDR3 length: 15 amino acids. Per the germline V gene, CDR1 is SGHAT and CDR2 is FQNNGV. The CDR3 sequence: CASSLPAGGLYGYTF. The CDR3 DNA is TGTGCCAGCAGCTTACCAGCCGGGGGGCTATATGGCTACACCTTC. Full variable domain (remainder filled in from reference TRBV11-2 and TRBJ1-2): EAGVAQSPRYKIIEKRQSVAFWCNPISGHATLYWYQQILGQGPKLLIQFQNNGVVDDSQLPKDRFSAERLKGVDSTLKIQPAKLEDSAVYLCASSLPAGGLYGYTFGSGTRLTVV.

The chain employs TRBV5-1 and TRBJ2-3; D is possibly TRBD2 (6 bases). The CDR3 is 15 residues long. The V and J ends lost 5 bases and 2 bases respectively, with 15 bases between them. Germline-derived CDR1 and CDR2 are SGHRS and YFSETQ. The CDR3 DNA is TGCGCCAGCAGGGCCGGGGGTCCCTACACAGATACGCAGTATTTT. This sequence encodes CASRAGGPYTDTQYF.

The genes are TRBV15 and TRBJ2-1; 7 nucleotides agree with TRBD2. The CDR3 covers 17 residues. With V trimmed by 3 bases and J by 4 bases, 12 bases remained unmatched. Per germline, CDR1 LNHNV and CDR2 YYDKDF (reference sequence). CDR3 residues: CATSSVGWGGSYNEQFF. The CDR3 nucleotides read TGTGCCACCAGCAGTGTCGGTTGGGGCGGGAGTTACAATGAGCAGTTCTTC.

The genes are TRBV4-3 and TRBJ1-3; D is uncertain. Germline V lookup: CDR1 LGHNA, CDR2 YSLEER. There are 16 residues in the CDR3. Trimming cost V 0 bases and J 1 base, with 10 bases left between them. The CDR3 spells CASSQDTGGSGNTIYF. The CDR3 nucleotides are TGCGCCAGCAGCCAAGATACTGGTGGTTCTGGAAACACCATATATTTT.

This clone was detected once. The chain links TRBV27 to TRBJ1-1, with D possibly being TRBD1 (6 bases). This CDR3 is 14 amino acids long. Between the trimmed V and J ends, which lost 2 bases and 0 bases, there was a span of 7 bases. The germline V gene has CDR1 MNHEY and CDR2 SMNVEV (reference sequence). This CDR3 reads CASSLGDMNTEAFF. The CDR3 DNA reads TGTGCCAGCAGTTTAGGGGACATGAACACTGAAGCTTTCTTT.

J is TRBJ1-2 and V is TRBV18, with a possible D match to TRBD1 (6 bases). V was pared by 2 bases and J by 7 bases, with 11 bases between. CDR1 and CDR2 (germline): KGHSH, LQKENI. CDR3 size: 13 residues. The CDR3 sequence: CASSPVGGAGYTF. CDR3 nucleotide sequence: TGTGCCAGCTCACCAGTGGGGGGGGCTGGCTACACCTTC.

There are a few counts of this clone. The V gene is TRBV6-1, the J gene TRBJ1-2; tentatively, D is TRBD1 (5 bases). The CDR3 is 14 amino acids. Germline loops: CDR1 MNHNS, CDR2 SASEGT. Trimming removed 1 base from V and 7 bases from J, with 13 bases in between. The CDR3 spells CASSEGGRNRGYTF. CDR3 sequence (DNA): TGTGCCAGCAGTGAAGGGGGGAGGAACCGTGGCTACACCTTC.

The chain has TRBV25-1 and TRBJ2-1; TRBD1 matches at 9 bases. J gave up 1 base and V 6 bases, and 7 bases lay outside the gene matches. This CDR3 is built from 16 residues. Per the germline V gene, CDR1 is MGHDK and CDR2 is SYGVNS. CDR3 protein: CASRSGTGISYNEQFF. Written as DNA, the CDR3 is TGTGCCAGCAGATCCGGGACAGGGATATCCTACAATGAGCAGTTCTTC.

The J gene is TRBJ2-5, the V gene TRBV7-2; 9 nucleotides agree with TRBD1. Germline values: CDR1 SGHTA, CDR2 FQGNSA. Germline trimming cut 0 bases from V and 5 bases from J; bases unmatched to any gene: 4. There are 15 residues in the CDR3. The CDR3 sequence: CASSLALDRGETQYF. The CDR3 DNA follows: TGTGCCAGCAGCTTAGCGCTTGACAGGGGGGAGACCCAGTACTTC.

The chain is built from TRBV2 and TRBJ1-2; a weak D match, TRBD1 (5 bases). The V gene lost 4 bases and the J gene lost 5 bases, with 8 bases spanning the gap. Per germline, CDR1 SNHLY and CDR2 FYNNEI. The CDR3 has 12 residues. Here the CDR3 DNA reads TGTGCCAGCAGTGTCGGGACTTATGGCTACACCTTC. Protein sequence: CASSVGTYGYTF.

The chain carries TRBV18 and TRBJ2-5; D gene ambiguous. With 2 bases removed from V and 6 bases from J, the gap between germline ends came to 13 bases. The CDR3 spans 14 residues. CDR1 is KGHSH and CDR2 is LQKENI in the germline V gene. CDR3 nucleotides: TGTGCCAGCTCACCAAGCGTTGTCGCTAAGACCCAGTACTTC. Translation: CASSPSVVAKTQYF.

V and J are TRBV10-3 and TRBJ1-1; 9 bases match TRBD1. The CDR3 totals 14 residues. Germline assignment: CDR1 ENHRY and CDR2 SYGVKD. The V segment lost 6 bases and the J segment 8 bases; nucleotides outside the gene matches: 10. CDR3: CAIRGGQGPEEAFF. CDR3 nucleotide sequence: TGTGCCATCAGGGGGGGACAGGGTCCGGAGGAAGCTTTCTTT.

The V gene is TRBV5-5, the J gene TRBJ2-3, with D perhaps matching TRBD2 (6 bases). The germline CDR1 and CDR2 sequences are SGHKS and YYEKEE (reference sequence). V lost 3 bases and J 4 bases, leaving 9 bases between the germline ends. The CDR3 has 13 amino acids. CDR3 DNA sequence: TGTGCCAGCAGCTGGGAGGCAGCAGATACGCAGTATTTT. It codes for CASSWEAADTQYF.

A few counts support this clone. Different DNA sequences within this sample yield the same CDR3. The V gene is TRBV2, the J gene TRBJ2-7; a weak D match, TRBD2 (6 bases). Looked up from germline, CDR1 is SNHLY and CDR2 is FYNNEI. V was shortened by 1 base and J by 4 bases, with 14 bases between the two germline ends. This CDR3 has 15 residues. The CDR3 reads CASSEGTGVGYEQYF. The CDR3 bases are TGTGCCAGCAGTGAAGGGACGGGAGTCGGGTACGAGCAGTACTTC.

As DNA, the CDR3 is TGTGCCAGTATTAGAACGTCACTCGGGGAAAAGAATCAGCCCCAGCATTTT. Protein product: CASIRTSLGEKNQPQHF. The chain combines TRBV19 with TRBJ1-5; D gene unclear. Germline CDR1 is LNHDA and CDR2 is SQIVND (reference sequence). V was trimmed by 7 bases and J by 4 bases, leaving 23 bases between them. The CDR3 is 17 amino acids.

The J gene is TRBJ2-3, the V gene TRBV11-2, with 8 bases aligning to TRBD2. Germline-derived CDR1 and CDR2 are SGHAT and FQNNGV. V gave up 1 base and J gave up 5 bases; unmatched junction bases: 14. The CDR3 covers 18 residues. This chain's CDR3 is CASSLAQGGSGTVDTQYF. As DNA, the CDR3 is TGTGCCAGCAGCTTAGCCCAAGGTGGTAGCGGGACCGTAGATACGCAGTATTTT.

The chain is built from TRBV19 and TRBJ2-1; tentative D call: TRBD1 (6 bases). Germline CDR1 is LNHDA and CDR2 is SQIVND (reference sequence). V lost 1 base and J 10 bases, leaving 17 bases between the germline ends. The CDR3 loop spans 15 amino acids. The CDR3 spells CASSIVEASGGEQFF. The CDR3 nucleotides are TGTGCCAGTAGTATAGTGGAGGCTAGTGGGGGCGAGCAGTTCTTC.

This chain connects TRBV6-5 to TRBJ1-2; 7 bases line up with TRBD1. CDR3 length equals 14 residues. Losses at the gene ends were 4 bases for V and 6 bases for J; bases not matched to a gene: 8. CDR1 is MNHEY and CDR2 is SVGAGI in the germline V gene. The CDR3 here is CASSWRGRYDGYTF. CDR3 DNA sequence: TGTGCCAGCAGTTGGAGGGGGCGATATGATGGCTACACCTTC.

The CDR3 sequence is CASSTVRIETGYNSPLHF. CDR3 in DNA: TGTGCCAGCAGCACAGTAAGGATCGAGACAGGTTATAATTCACCCCTCCACTTT. The chain links TRBV11-2 to TRBJ1-6; D is possibly TRBD1 (6 bases). V lost 5 bases and J lost 4, with 21 bases in between. The germline CDR1 and CDR2 sequences are SGHAT and FQNNGV. CDR3 length: 18 residues.

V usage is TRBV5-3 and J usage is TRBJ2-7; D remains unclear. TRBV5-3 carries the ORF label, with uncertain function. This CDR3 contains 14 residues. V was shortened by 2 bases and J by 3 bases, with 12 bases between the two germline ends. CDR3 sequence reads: CARSFSNRFYEQYF. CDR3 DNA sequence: TGTGCCAGAAGCTTTTCTAACCGGTTCTACGAGCAGTACTTC.